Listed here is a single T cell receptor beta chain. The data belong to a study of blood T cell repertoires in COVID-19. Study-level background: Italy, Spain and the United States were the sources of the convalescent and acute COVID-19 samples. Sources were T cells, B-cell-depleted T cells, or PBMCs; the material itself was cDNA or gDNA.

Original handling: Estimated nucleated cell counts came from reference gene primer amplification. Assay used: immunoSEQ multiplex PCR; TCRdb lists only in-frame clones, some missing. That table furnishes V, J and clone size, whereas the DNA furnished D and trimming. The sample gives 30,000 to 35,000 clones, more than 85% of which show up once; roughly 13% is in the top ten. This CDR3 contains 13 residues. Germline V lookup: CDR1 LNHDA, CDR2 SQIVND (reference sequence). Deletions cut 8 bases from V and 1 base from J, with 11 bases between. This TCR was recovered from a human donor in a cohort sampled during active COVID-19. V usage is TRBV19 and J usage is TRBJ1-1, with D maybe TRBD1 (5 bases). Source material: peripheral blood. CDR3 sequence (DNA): TGTGCCAGTGTAAACAGGAAGAACACTGAAGCTTTCTTT. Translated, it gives CASVNRKNTEAFF.